This TCR beta chain stems from a study of neurological immune-mediated disorders. The time point denotes: longitudinal time-point 1 (baseline). With 10-nucleotide random UMIs, 5'RACE was used to make the cDNA. One entry per CDR3 protein, called by TCRdb with MiXCR from the 5' RACE reads. This repertoire shows about 71,000 distinct CDR3 sequences, approximately 13% found once; its top ten account for 4.6%. This clonotype was detected many times. V shed 6 bases and J shed 6 bases, with 21 bases lying between them. This CDR3 spans 16 amino acids. The germline V gene encodes CDR1 MNHEY and CDR2 SVGAGI. The V gene is TRBV6-5, the J gene TRBJ2-1; D call uncertain. The sample consisted of PBMCs. The sequence was obtained from a female donor with HTLV-1-associated myelopathy (HAM/TSP). The CDR3 DNA is TGTGCCAGCAGGCGTCGATTGGTTATTTGGGGCAATGAGCAGTTCTTC. The encoded protein is CASRRRLVIWGNEQFF.